These 32 T cell receptor beta chains were all obtained from the same sample, sequenced in a study of neurological immune-mediated disorders. Time point specified: longitudinal time-point 3. TCRdb passed the 5' RACE reads through MiXCR, listing each CDR3 protein once. The table has about 99,000 distinct CDR3 sequences, about a tenth seen once; the top ten hold around 3.3%. The sequenced sample was PBMCs. The receptors were gathered from a female donor with HTLV-1-associated myelopathy (HAM/TSP).

This clonotype has a handful of counts. This chain joins TRBV6-1 and TRBJ1-1, with 7 nucleotides matching TRBD1. Trimming at V came to 7 bases and at J to 8 bases, leaving 7 bases not matched to a gene. Germline V CDR1 and CDR2: MNHNS, SASEGT. The CDR3 has 12 residues. The CDR3 DNA sequence: TGTGCCAGCACATTAGGGGGCTTGGAAGCTTTCTTT. Protein: CASTLGGLEAFF.

At least ten counts were recorded for this clonotype. The chain has TRBV5-1 and TRBJ2-7; D gene unclear. Germline loops: CDR1 SGHRS, CDR2 YFSETQ. V was clipped by 2 bases and J by 6 bases, with 18 bases between them. CDR3 length: 15 residues. The CDR3, as DNA: TGCGCCAGCAGCTTTTCCCCAGAGACATCTCGCGAGCAGTACTTC. This gives the protein CASSFSPETSREQYF.

This clonotype has at least ten counts. The rearrangement links TRBV3-1 to TRBJ1-6; tentative D call: TRBD1 (5 bases). Trimming removed 1 base at V and 8 bases at J, with 9 bases between. This CDR3 region has 14 residues. Germline V CDR1 and CDR2: LGHDT, YNNKEL (reference sequence). The CDR3 spells CASSQGPRDSPLHF. The CDR3 DNA reads as TGTGCCAGCAGCCAAGGGCCCAGGGATTCACCCCTCCACTTT.

Many counts were recorded for this clonotype. V usage is TRBV10-3 and J usage is TRBJ1-2; TRBD1 matches at 12 bases. The length of the CDR3 is 15 residues. Looked up from germline, CDR1 is ENHRY and CDR2 is SYGVKD. J lost 4 bases, V lost 6 bases, and 6 bases had no gene match. CDR3 DNA sequence: TGTGCCATCAGAGGGACAGGGGGCGAAAGCTATGGCTACACCTTC. Amino acids: CAIRGTGGESYGYTF.

This clonotype was found many times. The chain carries TRBV5-1 and TRBJ1-4; D unresolved. This CDR3 comprises 15 residues. V was shortened by 0 bases and J by 0 bases, with 6 bases between the two germline ends. From germline, CDR1 is SGHRS and CDR2 YFSETQ. CDR3 protein: CASSLVGATNEKLFF. In DNA, the CDR3 is TGCGCCAGCAGCTTGGTTGGTGCAACTAATGAAAAACTGTTTTTT.

This clonotype came up a few times. The chain is built from TRBV20-1 and TRBJ2-7; the D is unclear. There are 13 residues in the CDR3. Germline V lookup: CDR1 DFQATT, CDR2 SNEGSKA (reference sequence). V was cut by 0 bases and J by 3 bases, with 9 bases left in between. The CDR3 loop is CSAREESGYEQYF. The CDR3 coding sequence is TGCAGTGCTAGAGAGGAATCGGGCTACGAGCAGTACTTC.

This clonotype was observed at least ten times. This chain joins TRBV7-9 and TRBJ1-2, with D maybe TRBD1 (5 bases). CDR1 and CDR2 (germline): SEHNR, FQNEAQ (reference sequence). Trimming left V 3 bases short and J 1 base short, with 6 bases between. This CDR3 is built from 13 residues. DNA for the CDR3: TGTGCCAGCAGCTTTGACAGTAACTATGGCTACACCTTC. This sequence encodes CASSFDSNYGYTF.

This clonotype has a count of ten or more. The chain joins TRBV5-1 to TRBJ2-5, with 10 bases fitting TRBD2. Germline CDR1 reads SGHRS; CDR2 reads YFSETQ. The V gene end was trimmed by 4 bases and the J gene end by 5 bases; junction bases not matched to a gene: 14. CDR3 size: 17 residues. CDR3 nucleotides: TGCGCCAGCAGCCCGTACGTGGGACTAGCGCTCGGGGAGACCCAGTACTTC. The encoded protein is CASSPYVGLALGETQYF.

For this clonotype: A much larger clonotype is one base distant, so this may be a read error. The rearrangement joins TRBV7-2 to TRBJ2-3; D is uncertain. V was clipped by 5 bases and J by 15 bases, with 21 bases between them. Per the germline V gene, CDR1 is SGHTA and CDR2 is FQGNSA. This CDR3 has 13 residues. The CDR3 sequence is CASSANYLDPRYF. The CDR3 DNA is TGTGCCAGCAGCGCGAACTACCTGGACCCGCGATATTTT.

This clonotype has at least ten counts. The V gene is TRBV7-2, the J gene TRBJ2-2, with 12 positions matching TRBD2. The CDR3 is made up of 17 amino acids. V lost 4 bases to trimming and J lost 1 base; unmatched junction nucleotides: 4. Germline CDR1 reads SGHTA; CDR2 reads FQGNSA. In DNA, the CDR3 is TGTGCCAGCAGCTCTAGCGGGGGGGCGGGGAACACCGGGGAGCTGTTTTTT. Translated, it gives CASSSSGGAGNTGELFF. Combining the CDR3 with reference TRBV7-2 and TRBJ2-2 gives the whole variable domain GAGVSQSPSNKVTEKGKDVELRCDPISGHTALYWYRQSLGQGLEFLIYFQGNSAPDKSGLPSDRFSAERTGGSVSTLTIQRTQQEDSAVYLCASSSSGGAGNTGELFFGEGSRLTVL.

This clonotype was recorded many times. The chain joins TRBV6-5 to TRBJ1-1; maybe TRBD1 (5 bases). Per the germline V gene, CDR1 is MNHEY and CDR2 is SVGAGI. Deletions cut 5 bases from V and 3 bases from J, with 16 bases between. The CDR3 consists of 15 residues. The CDR3 reads CASSTGRGLHTEAFF. The CDR3 DNA reads TGTGCCAGCAGTACTGGGAGGGGTCTACACACTGAAGCTTTCTTT.

There are a few counts of this clonotype. The chain couples TRBV15 to TRBJ1-6, with D possibly matching TRBD1 (6 bases). Trimming shortened V by 2 bases and J by 7 bases, and 15 bases separated the two germline ends. The CDR3 extends over 16 amino acids. In germline, CDR1 is LNHNV, CDR2 YYDKDF (reference sequence). CDR3 amino acids: CATSRSPGARNSPLHF. CDR3 DNA: TGTGCCACCAGCAGATCCCCGGGGGCGCGGAATTCACCCCTCCACTTT.

There are many counts of this clonotype. This chain uses TRBV9 with TRBJ1-1; D is undetermined. There are 14 residues in the CDR3. CDR1 SGDLS and CDR2 YYNGEE come from the germline V gene. Between the trimmed V and J ends, which lost 2 bases and 2 bases, there was a span of 10 bases. The CDR3 region has the DNA TGTGCCAGCAGCGTTACGGGAGGAAACACTGAAGCTTTCTTT. This translates into CASSVTGGNTEAFF.

The sample holds many counts of this clonotype. The rearrangement uses TRBV5-1 and TRBJ1-5; 7 bases line up with TRBD1. V shed 4 bases, J shed 4 bases, and the junction held 11 bases outside the gene matches. Per the germline V gene, CDR1 is SGHRS and CDR2 is YFSETQ. The CDR3 totals 16 residues. The CDR3 here is CASSARQGDGNQPQHF. The CDR3 nucleotides read TGCGCCAGCAGCGCCAGACAGGGCGACGGAAATCAGCCCCAGCATTTT.

This clonotype was seen at least ten times. This chain uses TRBV20-1 with TRBJ1-1; 7 nucleotides match TRBD1. CDR1 is DFQATT and CDR2 is SNEGSKA in the germline V gene (reference sequence). CDR3 length: 12 residues. The trim removed 5 bases at V and 4 bases at J, leaving 4 bases unmatched. The CDR3 region has the DNA TGCAGTGCTCCCGACAGGGCCACTGAAGCTTTCTTT. Translation gives CSAPDRATEAFF.

This clonotype was counted many times. The gene calls are TRBV5-1 and TRBJ2-1, with 8 bases aligning to TRBD1. J gave up 7 bases and V 0 bases, and 6 bases lay outside the gene matches. CDR3 length equals 15 residues. Per the germline V gene, CDR1 is SGHRS and CDR2 is YFSETQ. This chain's CDR3 is CASSLGQGSSNEQFF. The CDR3 DNA follows: TGCGCCAGCAGCTTGGGACAGGGGAGCAGTAATGAGCAGTTCTTC.

Remarks on this clonotype: This may arise from a read error, as a much more abundant clone is one base away. This chain connects TRBV5-1 to TRBJ2-3, with TRBD1 identical over 7 bases. The CDR3 covers 15 residues. From germline, CDR1 is SGHRS and CDR2 YFSETQ. J lost 4 bases, V lost 0 bases, and 5 bases had no gene match. The CDR3 DNA sequence: TGCGCCAGCAGCTTGGGGTCTGGACAGGCAGATACGCAGTATTTT. The encoded protein is CASSLGSGQADTQYF.

Remarks on this clonotype: A read error is possible here, since a much larger clone lies one base away. The conserved final phenylalanine or tryptophan is absent from the CDR3, which likely points to a read error. The rearrangement uses TRBV5-1 and TRBJ2-3; the D call may be TRBD1 or TRBD2 (5 bases each). The CDR3 is 16 amino acids. CDR1 and CDR2 (germline): SGHRS, YFSETQ. V lost 0 bases and J 6 bases, leaving 17 bases between the germline ends. The CDR3 spells CASSLVGRDSADTQYL. CDR3 bases: TGCGCCAGCAGCTTGGTGGGACGGGATTCCGCCGATACGCAGTATCTT.

This clonotype was observed at least ten times. The rearrangement links TRBV5-1 to TRBJ1-6; 9 positions agree with TRBD1. Looked up from germline, CDR1 is SGHRS and CDR2 is YFSETQ. The V gene end was trimmed by 4 bases and the J gene end by 6 bases; junction bases not matched to a gene: 5. This CDR3 is 15 amino acids long. The CDR3 DNA reads TGCGCCAGCAGCCTGGTGACAGGGGGTAATTCACCCCTCCACTTT. Encoded protein: CASSLVTGGNSPLHF.

This clonotype was found many times. The genes are TRBV5-1 and TRBJ2-3, with 7 positions matching TRBD1. After removal of 0 bases from V and 4 bases from J, the junction contained 2 bases not matched to a gene. Germline CDR1 SGHRS, CDR2 YFSETQ. The CDR3 is made up of 14 amino acids. CDR3: CASSLGQGADTQYF. The CDR3 DNA is TGCGCCAGCAGCTTGGGACAGGGCGCAGATACGCAGTATTTT. The full variable domain, in which reference TRBV5-1 and TRBJ2-3 provide the parts outside the CDR3, is KAGVTQTPRYLIKTRGQQVTLSCSPISGHRSVSWYQQTPGQGLQFLFEYFSETQRNKGNFPGRFSGRQFSNSRSEMNVSTLELGDSALYLCASSLGQGADTQYFGPGTRLTVL.

This clonotype was recorded many times. This rearrangement joins TRBV5-1 to TRBJ2-5, with 7 bases fitting TRBD2. The trim removed 4 bases at V and 3 bases at J, leaving 9 bases unmatched. This CDR3 is built from 15 residues. The germline V gene has CDR1 SGHRS and CDR2 YFSETQ. The CDR3 region is CASSLGGTMEETQYF. The DNA for the CDR3 is TGCGCCAGCAGCCTCGGAGGGACTATGGAAGAGACCCAGTACTTC.

The rearrangement links TRBV29-1 to TRBJ1-1; possibly TRBD1 for D (6 bases). There are 11 residues in the CDR3. Germline V gives CDR1 SQVTM, CDR2 ANQGSEA. V dropped 3 bases and J dropped 8 bases, with 10 bases sitting between them. The CDR3 loop is CSVEGAGEAFF. The CDR3, as DNA: TGCAGCGTTGAGGGGGCAGGAGAAGCTTTCTTT.

This clonotype has at least ten counts. The chain combines TRBV12-3 or TRBV12-4 with TRBJ2-2; D is uncertain. The CDR3 has 14 amino acids. Trimming shortened V by 7 bases and J by 4 bases, and 13 bases separated the two germline ends. Here the CDR3 reads CASIELLSTGELFF. In DNA form, the CDR3 reads TGTGCCAGCATCGAACTTCTGAGCACCGGGGAGCTGTTTTTT.

This clonotype was counted between two and nine times. The chain joins TRBV6-6 to TRBJ2-7; D may be TRBD2 (6 bases). Trimming took 2 bases from V and 4 from J, leaving 12 bases between them. CDR3 size: 14 residues. CDR1 is MNHNY, CDR2 SVGAGI, per germline (reference sequence). The CDR3 nucleotides are TGTGCCAGCAGTTACGCCGGGAGCCGATACGAGCAGTACTTC. Its protein product is CASSYAGSRYEQYF.

This clonotype occurred many times. The chain recombines TRBV12-5 with TRBJ2-1; D is ambiguous. The CDR3 totals 13 residues. Trimming cost V 8 bases and J 9 bases, with 17 bases left between them. Germline values: CDR1 LGHNT, CDR2 FRNRAP. DNA of the CDR3: TGTGCTAGTTCTCGAGACTCACGATTTGAGCAGTTCTTC. It encodes CASSRDSRFEQFF.

This clonotype was recorded at least ten times. This chain joins TRBV6-6 and TRBJ2-2; TRBD1 agrees at 9 bases. Germline lookup yields CDR1 MNHNY and CDR2 SVGAGI (reference sequence). V lost 2 bases and J lost 5; bases outside the gene matches: 3. The CDR3 has 15 residues. The DNA for the CDR3 is TGTGCCAGCAGTTACGGACAGGGGCTTACCGGGGAGCTGTTTTTT. The encoded protein is CASSYGQGLTGELFF.

CDR3 sequence: CASSLAGVGTDTQYF. CDR3 nucleotides: TGCGCCAGCAGCTTGGCCGGCGTCGGCACAGATACGCAGTATTTT. The chain couples TRBV5-1 to TRBJ2-3; the D is unclear. Germline-derived CDR1 and CDR2 are SGHRS and YFSETQ. This CDR3 has 15 amino acids. Trimming pared 0 bases from V and 1 base from J, leaving 9 bases between. Drawing the rest from reference TRBV5-1 and TRBJ2-3, the complete variable domain is KAGVTQTPRYLIKTRGQQVTLSCSPISGHRSVSWYQQTPGQGLQFLFEYFSETQRNKGNFPGRFSGRQFSNSRSEMNVSTLELGDSALYLCASSLAGVGTDTQYFGPGTRLTVL.

This clonotype was counted ten times or more. The V call is TRBV19, the J call TRBJ1-6; weak D call: TRBD1 (5 bases). Germline CDR1 LNHDA, CDR2 SQIVND (reference sequence). CDR3 length: 15 residues. V shed 4 bases and J shed 9 bases, with 16 bases lying between them. The CDR3 reads CASSTDDSIISPLHF. CDR3 DNA: TGTGCCAGTAGTACCGACGACAGCATAATTTCACCCCTCCACTTT.

At least ten counts were recorded for this clonotype. The chain joins TRBV12-3 or TRBV12-4 to TRBJ2-7; 7 nucleotides agree with TRBD2. Trimming took 0 bases from V and 6 from J; bases not matched to a gene: 2. This CDR3 spans 13 amino acids. The CDR3 DNA reads TGTGCCAGCAGTTTAGCCCCGGGGGGCGAGCAGTACTTC. This sequence encodes CASSLAPGGEQYF.

Worth noting for this clonotype: A read error may explain this, as a much larger clone is one base away. This rearrangement joins TRBV5-1 to TRBJ2-6; D perhaps matches TRBD1 (5 bases). This CDR3 spans 16 amino acids. CDR1 SGHRS and CDR2 YFSETQ come from the germline V gene. V was pared by 4 bases and J by 2 bases, with 13 bases between. CDR3 sequence (DNA): TGCGCCAGCAGCGGAAAGACAGTACCTGGGGCCAACGTCCTGACTTTC. The encoded protein is CASSGKTVPGANVLTF.

Many counts were recorded for this clonotype. This chain links TRBV6-2 or TRBV6-3 with TRBJ2-7, with D possibly matching TRBD1 (6 bases). The germline V gene encodes CDR1 MNHEY and CDR2 SVGEGT. The CDR3 has 14 residues. The V end was cut by 2 bases, the J end by 9 bases, with 17 bases between. CDR3 sequence: CASSYTTDLQGQYF. CDR3 bases: TGTGCCAGCAGTTACACCACCGACCTACAGGGGCAGTACTTC.

This clonotype was seen ten or more times. The chain links TRBV5-1 to TRBJ2-5; 7 bases are shared with TRBD2. The germline CDR1 and CDR2 sequences are SGHRS and YFSETQ. V dropped 7 bases and J dropped 2; count of bases not matched to a gene: 11. There are 15 residues in the CDR3. Here the CDR3 DNA reads TGCGCCAGCCGACCCCCTGACGGGAGGCAAGAGACCCAGTACTTC. Translated, it gives CASRPPDGRQETQYF.